These 23 T cell receptor beta chains were sequenced from one sample in a study of cytomegalovirus exposure and HLA in healthy donors. Using immunoSEQ multiplex PCR, the repertoire was profiled, and TCRdb retains in-frame clones only, with some absent. The data show some 160,000 clones, with 88% seen just once and 2.5% to 3% held by the top ten. The specimen sequenced was PBMCs. These receptors all stem from a man in his late teens or twenties in good health and CMV-seronegative.

The genes are TRBV4-1 and TRBJ1-6; TRBD1 agrees at 8 bases. This CDR3 is 15 amino acids long. Trimming removed 4 bases from V and 9 bases from J; junction bases left unmatched: 8. Per germline, CDR1 MGHRA and CDR2 YSYEKL. The CDR3 here is CASSLQGQGASPLHF. In nucleotides, the CDR3 is TGCGCCAGCAGCCTTCAAGGACAGGGAGCTTCACCCCTCCACTTT.

V is TRBV28 and J is TRBJ2-7; D ambiguous. This CDR3 has 15 amino acids. The V gene's germline CDR1 is MDHEN and CDR2 SYDVKM. The CDR3: CVDPRGPPDRYEQYF. The CDR3, as DNA: TGTGTAGATCCGAGAGGCCCACCCGACCGCTACGAGCAGTACTTC.

The gene calls are TRBV15 and TRBJ2-7, with TRBD1 identical over 7 bases. The CDR3 covers 14 residues. Trimming cost V 0 bases and J 6 bases; bases outside gene matches: 5. The germline V gene encodes CDR1 LNHNV and CDR2 YYDKDF (reference sequence). CDR3 DNA sequence: TGTGCCACCAGCAGAGACACAGGGGATGGCGAGCAGTACGTC. Translated, it gives CATSRDTGDGEQYV.

The gene calls are TRBV10-1 and TRBJ2-1; 10 bases match TRBD1. The CDR3 is 15 residues long. J was trimmed by 3 bases and V by 5 bases; bases with no gene match: 4. The germline CDR1 and CDR2 sequences are WNHNN and SYGVQD (reference sequence). CDR3 coding DNA: TGCGCCAGCAGTTCCGGGACAGGGGACTACAATGAGCAGTTCTTC. Amino acids: CASSSGTGDYNEQFF.

CDR3 loop: CASSWWDRGLTSGNTIYF. The CDR3 DNA is TGTGCCAGCAGCTGGTGGGACAGAGGACTCACCTCTGGAAACACCATATATTTT. The genes are TRBV5-6 and TRBJ1-3, with 7 bases aligning to TRBD1. The germline gives CDR1 SGHDT, CDR2 YYEEEE. CDR3 length: 18 amino acids. J gave up 0 bases and V 3 bases, and 12 bases lay outside the gene matches.

This clone was counted between two and nine times. The sample contains more than one DNA sequence encoding this CDR3. The J gene is TRBJ1-1, the V gene TRBV11-3; D not certain. The CDR3 contains 13 residues. V lost 1 base, J lost 3 bases, and 6 bases lay in between. Germline V lookup: CDR1 SGHNT, CDR2 YENEEA. The CDR3 is CASSLVRDTEAFF. CDR3 in DNA: TGTGCCAGCAGCTTAGTGAGGGACACTGAAGCTTTCTTT.

CDR3 region: CASSSTPGTGANSPLHF. CDR3 in DNA: TGTGCCAGCAGCTCCACTCCCGGGACAGGCGCTAATTCACCCCTCCACTTT. This chain uses TRBV7-8 with TRBJ1-6, with 8 bases aligning to TRBD1. Germline CDR1 and CDR2: SGHVS and FQNEAQ. This CDR3 has 17 residues. Trimming cost V 4 bases and J 6 bases; bases outside gene matches: 11.

V is TRBV5-1 and J is TRBJ2-7, with TRBD1 as a possible D gene (6 bases). CDR1 and CDR2 from the germline V gene are SGHRS and YFSETQ. The germline V and J ends were trimmed by 0 bases and 7 bases, with 17 bases remaining between them. CDR3 length: 15 amino acids. The CDR3 sequence: CASSLVSGSQGEQYV. The DNA of the CDR3 is TGCGCCAGCAGCTTGGTGTCCGGATCTCAGGGGGAGCAGTACGTC.

The rearrangement uses TRBV27 and TRBJ1-5; 7 bases are a match to TRBD1. The germline CDR1 and CDR2 sequences are MNHEY and SMNVEV (reference sequence). CDR3 size: 15 residues. V lost 4 bases to trimming and J lost 7 bases; unmatched junction nucleotides: 10. CDR3 region: CASSSTGSLRQPQHF. CDR3 nucleotides: TGTGCCAGCAGTTCGACAGGGAGCTTACGCCAGCCCCAGCATTTT.

CDR3 nucleotide sequence: TGTGCCAGCAGCTGGGACAGAACTAATGAAAAACTGTTTTTT. Protein: CASSWDRTNEKLFF. The rearrangement joins TRBV7-9 to TRBJ1-4; 7 nucleotides align to TRBD1. V trimming: 4 bases; J trimming: 1 base; junction bases outside the gene matches: 0. Germline CDR1 and CDR2: SEHNR and FQNEAQ (reference sequence). The CDR3 runs to 14 residues.

V is TRBV5-1 and J is TRBJ1-4; D is unresolved. The germline V gene encodes CDR1 SGHRS and CDR2 YFSETQ. With 0 bases removed from V and 10 bases from J, the gap between germline ends came to 10 bases. The CDR3 is 13 residues long. Written as DNA, the CDR3 is TGCGCCAGCAGCTTGGGGCCCCCGGGAAAACTGTTTTTT. It is translated as CASSLGPPGKLFF.

The chain combines TRBV11-2 with TRBJ2-1; maybe TRBD2 (7 bases). CDR1 and CDR2 from the germline V gene are SGHAT and FQNNGV. Trimming took off 5 bases at V and 8 bases at J, with 19 bases between the two ends. The CDR3 runs 15 residues. CDR3 sequence reads: CASSPGGAGRDEQFF. As DNA, the CDR3 is TGTGCCAGCAGCCCTGGGGGGGCCGGTCGGGATGAGCAGTTCTTC.

This clone appeared once. The rearrangement links TRBV18 to TRBJ2-1, with 12 nucleotides matching TRBD1. The germline gives CDR1 KGHSH, CDR2 LQKENI. CDR3 length: 16 amino acids. After removal of 4 bases from V and 4 bases from J, the junction contained 5 bases not matched to a gene. The CDR3 region has the DNA TGTGCCAGCTCACGACCGGGACAGGGGGCTTACAATGAGCAGTTCTTC. It codes for CASSRPGQGAYNEQFF.

V and J are TRBV28 and TRBJ1-6, with 7 bases aligning to TRBD1. V trimming: 8 bases; J trimming: 12 bases; junction bases outside the gene matches: 10. Looked up from germline, CDR1 is MDHEN and CDR2 is SYDVKM. This CDR3 is 13 amino acids long. CDR3 sequence (DNA): TGTGCCAGCGGGGACAGTAAAAGGGTACCCCTCCACTTT. Encoded protein: CASGDSKRVPLHF.

This chain connects TRBV5-1 to TRBJ2-1; no definite D call. The CDR3 has 16 amino acids. In germline, CDR1 is SGHRS, CDR2 YFSETQ. With 0 bases removed from V and 0 bases from J, the gap between germline ends came to 10 bases. The CDR3: CASSLGLASSYNEQFF. CDR3 bases: TGCGCCAGCAGCTTGGGGCTGGCAAGCTCCTACAATGAGCAGTTCTTC.

About this clone: At one boundary the junction diverges from the germline segment, which might be a read error. The chain couples TRBV7-7 to TRBJ2-1, with TRBD2 as a possible D gene (5 bases). CDR1 is SSHAT, CDR2 FNYEAQ, per germline (reference sequence). CDR3 length equals 13 residues. CDR3 sequence (DNA): TGTGCTAGCAGCGGTGGACTGGGCAATGAGCAGTTCTTC. This codes for CASSGGLGNEQFF.

The rearrangement uses TRBV10-3 and TRBJ2-3, with D perhaps matching TRBD2 (5 bases). In germline, CDR1 is ENHRY, CDR2 SYGVKD. The CDR3 sequence is 13 residues long. The V gene lost 4 bases and the J gene lost 6 bases, with 11 bases spanning the gap. The CDR3 reads CAISVRGEDTQYF. The CDR3 nucleotides are TGTGCCATCAGTGTACGGGGAGAGGATACGCAGTATTTT.

This clone has only one observation. V gene TRBV6-5 combines with J gene TRBJ1-2; 7 nucleotides match TRBD1. After removal of 0 bases from V and 2 bases from J, the junction contained 3 bases not matched to a gene. Germline V gene sequence: CDR1 MNHEY, CDR2 SVGAGI. CDR3 length: 15 residues. CDR3 sequence (DNA): TGTGCCAGCAGTTACTCCGGGACAGTGAACTATGGCTACACCTTC. It yields the protein CASSYSGTVNYGYTF.

The J gene is TRBJ2-1, the V gene TRBV7-9, with TRBD2 identical over 9 bases. The germline CDR1 and CDR2 sequences are SEHNR and FQNEAQ (reference sequence). This CDR3 contains 14 residues. J lost 4 bases, V lost 8 bases, and 6 bases had no gene match. CDR3 nucleotides: TGTGCCAGCCTTGCGGGAGGGTCGTACAATGAGCAGTTCTTC. Amino acids: CASLAGGSYNEQFF.

This chain connects TRBV27 to TRBJ1-2, with TRBD1 as a possible D gene (5 bases). The CDR3 sequence is 14 residues long. Between the trimmed V and J ends, which lost 2 bases and 6 bases, there was a span of 13 bases. Germline CDR1 is MNHEY and CDR2 is SMNVEV (reference sequence). The CDR3 sequence is CASSLLGGGDGYTF. CDR3 nucleotide sequence: TGTGCCAGCAGTTTACTCGGGGGAGGAGATGGCTACACCTTC.

This clone has a single count. This chain uses TRBV4-1 with TRBJ1-1; weak D call: TRBD1 (5 bases). Looked up from germline, CDR1 is MGHRA and CDR2 is YSYEKL. Trimming removed 0 bases from V and 9 bases from J, with 14 bases in between. The CDR3 sequence is 14 residues long. CDR3 in DNA: TGCGCCAGCAGCCAAGATAAGGGGATGAGCCAAGCTTTCTTT. Translating gives CASSQDKGMSQAFF.

The gene calls are TRBV7-6 and TRBJ2-5, with 9 bases lining up with TRBD2. Germline CDR1 reads SGHVS; CDR2 reads FNYEAQ. The trim removed 1 base at V and 5 bases at J, leaving 5 bases unmatched. The CDR3 totals 15 residues. This chain's CDR3 is CASSLVAGAWETQYF. CDR3 in DNA: TGTGCCAGCAGCTTAGTAGCGGGGGCTTGGGAGACCCAGTACTTC.

This clone showed up just once. This chain connects TRBV7-8 to TRBJ2-2; TRBD1 matches 8 bases. V dropped 5 bases and J dropped 2; count of bases not matched to a gene: 4. Germline-derived CDR1 and CDR2 are SGHVS and FQNEAQ. This CDR3 comprises 15 residues. CDR3 bases: TGTGCCAGCAGCCAGGACAGGGTTAACACCGGGGAGCTGTTTTTT. Protein sequence: CASSQDRVNTGELFF.